Given below is one TCR beta chain in context. What it binds is unknown. This entry comes from a study of T cell repertoires in cytomegalovirus infection. Regarding the study as a whole: Clonotypes of TCR beta that were HLA-C-restricted and CMV-specific dominated the ex vivo response.

Germline V gives CDR1 DFQATT, CDR2 SNEGSKA (reference sequence). The CDR3 is 16 amino acids. Unmatched junction bases numbered 17, after V lost 5 bases and J lost 7 bases. TCRdb re-called the reads with MiXCR, one entry per CDR3 protein. Counted here are about 570,000 distinct CDR3 sequences, around 40% occurring once; the ten biggest clones make up roughly 50%. The chain combines TRBV20-1 with TRBJ2-3; the match to TRBD2 covers 8 bases. Sequences were derived from cultured PBMCs, sampled from culture after CMV antigen stimulation. This receptor was identified in a human donor in good health (CMV status not recorded). Some clones in this sample may be carry-over from other donors' samples. This chain's CDR3 is CSAVTSAGASAHTQYF. The CDR3 DNA is TGCAGTGCTGTGACTTCAGCGGGGGCCTCTGCGCATACGCAGTATTTT.